The 28 T cell receptor beta chains in this list originate from one sample, sequenced in a study of blood T cells in healthy people across ages (dated by TCRdb to about 2015). The library was generated by 5' RACE. A second about 7 to 11 cycle PCR used a sample-barcoded 5' primer and a J-beta primer mix. Starting from the raw public reads, TCRdb applied fastp trimming at Q25, assembled clones with MiXCR and retained in-frame beta chains. One record per CDR3 amino acid sequence lists the most common genes and DNA. The sample records around 1,900,000 distinct CDR3 sequences, 39% of which are singletons. The biggest ten clones account for about 23% of the sample. The sequenced material came from blood. The source of these receptors is a human donor in good health.

As concerns this clonotype: Compared with germline, one end of the junction differs, possibly owing to a read error. The J gene is TRBJ2-5, the V gene TRBV29-1, with a weak D call TRBD2 (7 bases). This CDR3 has 18 amino acids. Per germline, CDR1 SQVTM and CDR2 ANQGSEA. The CDR3 DNA sequence: TGCAGTGTTGAAGATCCAGGGAGCGGGGACAACGGGCAAGAGACCCAGTACTTC. Translation: CSVEDPGSGDNGQETQYF.

For this clonotype: This likely reflects a read error, since a far larger clone is one base away. The chain couples TRBV7-2 to TRBJ2-3; no firm D call. This CDR3 spans 12 amino acids. The germline V gene has CDR1 SGHTA and CDR2 FQGNSA. The CDR3 here is CAGSPSTDTQYF. DNA for the CDR3: TGTGCCGGCAGCCCTAGCACAGATACGCAGTATTTT.

This chain uses TRBV5-5 with TRBJ1-6; TRBD1 aligns across 8 bases. Looked up from germline, CDR1 is SGHKS and CDR2 is YYEKEE (reference sequence). CDR3 length equals 18 residues. The J segment lost 7 bases and the V segment lost 2 bases, leaving 14 bases of the junction unmatched. The DNA for the CDR3 is TGTGCCAGCAGCTTAGGGCCCTGGGCCAGGGGGCAAAATTCACCCCTCCACTTT. The encoded protein is CASSLGPWARGQNSPLHF.

The chain has TRBV7-9 and TRBJ2-7; tentatively, D is TRBD2 (7 bases). This CDR3 is 16 amino acids long. V shed 3 bases and J shed 5 bases, with 20 bases lying between them. Germline CDR1 SEHNR, CDR2 FQNEAQ (reference sequence). CDR3 amino acids: CASSFHFGGRSHEQYF. DNA for the CDR3: TGTGCCAGCAGCTTTCACTTCGGGGGGCGCTCTCACGAGCAGTACTTC.

The rearrangement joins TRBV4-1 to TRBJ2-3; unclear D gene. Germline lookup yields CDR1 MGHRA and CDR2 YSYEKL. V lost 1 base, J lost 1 base, and 12 bases lay in between. This CDR3 is built from 16 residues. The CDR3 DNA reads TGCGCCAGCAGCCAAGTACTTGACGGTCGCACAGATACGCAGTATTTT. Encoded protein: CASSQVLDGRTDTQYF.

This clonotype has more than one count but fewer than ten. This chain uses TRBV29-1 with TRBJ2-4; D unclear. The length of the CDR3 is 14 residues. The germline V gene encodes CDR1 SQVTM and CDR2 ANQGSEA. Trimming removed 4 bases at V and 0 bases at J, with 10 bases between. The DNA of the CDR3 is TGCAGCGTTGCGGACGTCTTAGCCAAAAACATTCAGTACTTC. Its translation is CSVADVLAKNIQYF.

The chain combines TRBV7-9 with TRBJ2-5, with 10 bases fitting TRBD1. The V and J ends lost 6 bases and 9 bases, in that order; junction bases with no gene match: 16. Germline values: CDR1 SEHNR, CDR2 FQNEAQ (reference sequence). The CDR3 runs 16 residues. CDR3 in DNA: TGTGCCAGCAGATTATACTCCAGACAGGGGGCGTTCCCCCAGTACTTC. Its translation: CASRLYSRQGAFPQYF.

This clonotype was recorded at least ten times. V usage is TRBV6-6 and J usage is TRBJ2-7, with D unresolved. The germline V gene has CDR1 MNHNY and CDR2 SVGAGI (reference sequence). The germline V and J ends were trimmed by 3 bases and 2 bases, with 8 bases remaining between them. This CDR3 is built from 13 residues. The CDR3, as DNA: TGTGCCAGCAGTTATGACGCAACCTACGAGCAGTACTTC. Translated: CASSYDATYEQYF.

The chain couples TRBV18 to TRBJ2-7; D unclear. V lost 4 bases and J lost 2, with 12 bases in between. Germline V gene sequence: CDR1 KGHSH, CDR2 LQKENI. The CDR3 runs to 14 residues. As DNA, the CDR3 is TGTGCCAGCTCACATAGGTCAGCCCCCTACGAGCAGTACTTC. It codes for CASSHRSAPYEQYF.

In its sample, this clonotype was seen a few times. J is TRBJ1-5 and V is TRBV7-6; D not certain. Germline V gives CDR1 SGHVS, CDR2 FNYEAQ. The ends were cut back, 2 bases at V and 6 bases at J, with 11 bases in the middle. This CDR3 has 14 amino acids. The CDR3 reads CASSLLYSVQPQHF. The CDR3 DNA reads as TGTGCCAGCAGCTTACTGTACTCCGTTCAGCCCCAGCATTTT.

The chain employs TRBV7-6 and TRBJ2-5, with a weak D call TRBD1 (5 bases). The last part of the DNA fits TRBJ2-7 better; the J call may be wrong. CDR1 SGHVS and CDR2 FNYEAQ come from the germline V gene. The CDR3 length is 13 residues. The CDR3, as DNA: TGTGCCAGCAGCTTAAGGGGTCACCTCGAGCAGTACTTC. Protein: CASSLRGHLEQYF.

This clonotype has only one observation. V usage is TRBV6-2 or TRBV6-3 and J usage is TRBJ1-1, with D maybe TRBD1 (5 bases). The CDR3 runs 13 residues. Per the germline V gene, CDR1 is MNHEY and CDR2 is SVGEGT. With 2 bases removed from V and 9 bases from J, the gap between germline ends came to 13 bases. In DNA form, the CDR3 reads TGTGCCAGCAGTTACCTGAGACAGATCCAAGCTTTCTTT. Residues: CASSYLRQIQAFF.

This clonotype has ten or more counts. The chain links TRBV10-3 to TRBJ1-2, with a weak D call TRBD1 (6 bases). V was clipped by 0 bases and J by 4 bases, with 9 bases between them. Per the germline V gene, CDR1 is ENHRY and CDR2 is SYGVKD. CDR3 size: 14 residues. The CDR3 DNA sequence: TGTGCCATCAGTGAGTCGACGGGGGCCTATGGCTACACCTTC. As protein: CAISESTGAYGYTF.

J is TRBJ2-1 and V is TRBV24-1; 9 bases align to TRBD2. The germline CDR1 and CDR2 sequences are KGHDR and SFDVKD. The trim removed 5 bases at V and 7 bases at J, leaving 11 bases unmatched. This CDR3 contains 16 residues. The CDR3 loop reads CATSVTGLAHLNEQFF. CDR3 in DNA: TGTGCCACCAGTGTTACGGGACTAGCTCACCTTAATGAGCAGTTCTTC.

The chain couples TRBV4-2 to TRBJ1-2; D uncertain. Germline V gives CDR1 LGHNA, CDR2 YNFKEQ. V was cut by 10 bases and J by 4 bases, with 10 bases left in between. This CDR3 has 11 amino acids. CDR3: CAILDGYGYTF. The CDR3 DNA follows: TGTGCCATCCTAGACGGCTATGGCTACACCTTC.

This clonotype was recorded once. The chain recombines TRBV6-2 or TRBV6-3 with TRBJ1-1, with 11 bases identical to TRBD1. The V gene end was trimmed by 4 bases and the J gene end by 0 bases; junction bases not matched to a gene: 7. This CDR3 comprises 17 residues. Germline V gene sequence: CDR1 MNHEY, CDR2 SVGEGT. Written as DNA, the CDR3 is TGTGCCAGCAGTTTTGCCGGGACAGGGGGTTTGAACACTGAAGCTTTCTTT. Encoded protein: CASSFAGTGGLNTEAFF.

Written as DNA, the CDR3 is TGCGCCAGCAGCTTTATGTGGACTAGCGGTAACAATGAGCAGTTCTTC. Residues: CASSFMWTSGNNEQFF. This rearrangement joins TRBV5-1 to TRBJ2-1, with 10 positions matching TRBD2. The germline V gene encodes CDR1 SGHRS and CDR2 YFSETQ. J lost 5 bases, V lost 2 bases, and 7 bases had no gene match. The CDR3 length is 16 residues.

The CDR3 nucleotides read TGCGCCAGCAGTGAGTTCCCGGATGGCTACACCTTC. It specifies CASSEFPDGYTF. The chain recombines TRBV10-2 with TRBJ1-2; D is unclear. The V gene lost 1 base and the J gene lost 6 bases, with 6 bases spanning the gap. The CDR3 sequence is 12 residues long. The germline V gene encodes CDR1 WSHSY and CDR2 SAAADI.

The chain is built from TRBV29-1 and TRBJ1-5, with 8 bases matching TRBD1. Germline loops: CDR1 SQVTM, CDR2 ANQGSEA. V shed 8 bases, J shed 1 base, and the junction held 7 bases outside the gene matches. The CDR3 contains 14 residues. DNA of the CDR3: TGCAGCATCACAGGGGGTGGAAGCAATCAGCCCCAGCATTTT. Amino acid sequence: CSITGGGSNQPQHF.

Concerning this clonotype: A junction end diverges from the germline sequence, so it may reflect a read error. This chain connects TRBV11-3 to TRBJ1-2; 8 positions match TRBD1. Germline loops: CDR1 SGHNT, CDR2 YENEEA. The length of the CDR3 is 14 residues. CDR3 nucleotides: TGTGCCAGCAGCGCCGGGGACAGGCCCTATGGCTGCACCTTC. Translation: CASSAGDRPYGCTF.

This clonotype came up a few times. The V call is TRBV6-2 or TRBV6-3, the J call TRBJ2-7; a weak D match, TRBD1 (6 bases). Trimming pared 4 bases from V and 3 bases from J, leaving 13 bases between. The germline CDR1 and CDR2 sequences are MNHEY and SVGEGT. The CDR3 has 14 amino acids. As DNA, the CDR3 is TGTGCCAGCAGTTCACAGGGTCCGCTCTACGAGCAGTACTTC. Translating it yields CASSSQGPLYEQYF.

This clonotype was counted only a few times. The gene calls are TRBV27 and TRBJ1-6; D is uncertain. The CDR3 covers 14 residues. The V end lost 3 bases, the J end lost 7 bases, and 10 bases lay between the germline ends. Germline lookup yields CDR1 MNHEY and CDR2 SMNVEV (reference sequence). The CDR3 is CASSFLRPNSPLHF. The CDR3 nucleotides are TGTGCCAGCAGTTTTCTCCGACCAAATTCACCCCTCCACTTT.

For the CDR3, the DNA is TGTGCCTCAAGCTCGCGGAGGGGGGCTTCTAATGAAAAACTGTTTTTT. As protein: CASSSRRGASNEKLFF. The chain carries TRBV7-9 and TRBJ1-4, with D possibly being TRBD1 (6 bases). Trimming shortened V by 11 bases and J by 3 bases, and 22 bases separated the two germline ends. The CDR3 extends over 16 amino acids. In germline, CDR1 is SEHNR, CDR2 FQNEAQ (reference sequence).

This clonotype was seen only a few times. The V gene is TRBV20-1, the J gene TRBJ2-7; D remains ambiguous. Trimming pared 5 bases from V and 2 bases from J, leaving 13 bases between. The germline CDR1 and CDR2 sequences are DFQATT and SNEGSKA (reference sequence). The CDR3 contains 13 residues. DNA of the CDR3: TGCAGTGCTCGGCAACCACTGACCTACGAGCAGTACTTC. Translating it yields CSARQPLTYEQYF.

The table lists this clonotype with a count of one. This sequence joins TRBV7-2 and TRBJ2-3, with TRBD1 identical over 7 bases. The V gene's germline CDR1 is SGHTA and CDR2 FQGNSA. The CDR3 spans 15 residues. V lost 6 bases to trimming and J lost 2 bases; unmatched junction nucleotides: 8. This CDR3 reads CTSRQGGYHTDTQYF. The CDR3 region has the DNA TGTACCAGCAGACAAGGGGGCTACCACACAGATACGCAGTATTTT.

There are a few counts of this clonotype. The chain carries TRBV5-6 and TRBJ2-3; the D gene is possibly TRBD1 (6 bases). This CDR3 spans 15 amino acids. The germline CDR1 and CDR2 sequences are SGHDT and YYEEEE. The germline V and J ends were trimmed by 4 bases and 2 bases, with 14 bases remaining between them. The CDR3 protein is CASSLDRFPTDTQYF. CDR3 bases: TGTGCCAGCAGCCTCGACAGGTTTCCCACAGATACGCAGTATTTT. Drawing the rest from reference TRBV5-6 and TRBJ2-3, the complete variable domain is DAGVTQSPTHLIKTRGQQVTLRCSPKSGHDTVSWYQQALGQGPQFIFQYYEEEERQRGNFPDRFSGHQFPNYSSELNVNALLLGDSALYLCASSLDRFPTDTQYFGPGTRLTVL.

The V and J genes are TRBV7-6 and TRBJ2-1; 8 bases agree with TRBD2. In germline, CDR1 is SGHVS, CDR2 FNYEAQ. The CDR3 spans 15 residues. V shed 1 base, J shed 8 bases, and the junction held 7 bases outside the gene matches. Here the CDR3 reads CASSLGTSSLDEQFF. The CDR3 bases are TGTGCCAGCAGCTTAGGGACTAGCTCTCTGGATGAGCAGTTCTTC.

This clonotype appeared a single time. J is TRBJ1-2 and V is TRBV3-1; a weak D match, TRBD1 (5 bases). V was cut by 2 bases and J by 8 bases, with 12 bases left in between. Germline-derived CDR1 and CDR2 are LGHDT and YNNKEL (reference sequence). This CDR3 region has 13 residues. The CDR3 DNA sequence: TGTGCCAGCAGCCAAAATGAGGGGCGGGGCTACACCTTC. Its protein product is CASSQNEGRGYTF.